This T cell receptor (beta chain) appears in the sequencing data of a study of OX40 agonist ivuxolimab in advanced cancers. Across the study: Enrollees could have had prior anti-PD-1, anti-PD-L1 or anti-CTLA-4 therapy, which 35% to 40% had received. Study-level findings and limits: Clonal expansion among partial responders at 0.1-3.0 mg/kg ranked near the lowest.

Germline V lookup: CDR1 MNHEY, CDR2 SMNVEV (reference sequence). This CDR3 has 12 residues. V lost 8 bases to trimming and J lost 6 bases, with 11 bases between them. In the case of this clone: As yet, its antigen is unknown.

The data were produced by immunoSEQ multiplex PCR, yet TCRdb's version contains in-frame clones alone and is incomplete. The sample has tens of thousands of clones, about 85% seen once. Autoimmune disease history or systemic immunosuppression excluded patients. This sample comprised CD4+ or CD8+ T cells sorted from blood, obtained in a trial of the OX40 agonist ivuxolimab. The chain is built from TRBV27 and TRBJ2-1; D not certain. This receptor was obtained from an adult with an advanced solid tumor such as melanoma, head and neck, liver or kidney cancer. CDR3 DNA sequence: TGTGCCAGCGGGCTTTACAGCAATGAGCAGTTCTTC. It encodes CASGLYSNEQFF.